These T cell receptor beta chains were read from a single sample in a study of immune evolution from preneoplasia to lung adenocarcinoma. Clones were sequenced by immunoSEQ multiplex PCR, and TCRdb holds only the in-frame ones, with some missing. The sample has roughly 35,000 clones; about 74% are singletons. The sequenced sample was FFPE invasive lung adenocarcinoma tissue. All receptors come from a person aged 55 to 75 with lung adenocarcinoma. The CDR3 runs from the conserved cysteine through the conserved F or W. D genes are given only for firm matches. Clone sizes are given selectively: once, few, many, or a class where the clone is expanded.

DNA	CDR3	D	size	J	V
TGCGCCAGCAGCTTATCCTCGGGACAGTTTACCTACGAGCAGTACTTC	CASSLSSGQFTYEQYF	TRBD1	-	TRBJ2-7	TRBV5-1
TGCGCCAGCAGCTTGGATGAGGTAGCTCGACCCTACGAGCAGTACTTC	CASSLDEVARPYEQYF	-	-	TRBJ2-7	TRBV5-1
TGTGCCAGTACTAGCGGGAGGGCCCCCTACGAGCAGTACTTC	CASTSGRAPYEQYF	TRBD2	-	TRBJ2-7	TRBV19
TGTGCCAGTACTGGGCAATCAGGTGATACGCAGTATTTT	CASTGQSGDTQYF	-	-	TRBJ2-3	TRBV19
TGTGCCAGCAGCTTGGGTATCGAGCAGTACTTC	CASSLGIEQYF	-	-	TRBJ2-7	TRBV7-3
TGTGCCAGCTCACCATTCGGTACAGGAGGAAACTCTGGAAACACCATATATTTT	CASSPFGTGGNSGNTIYF	-	-	TRBJ1-3	TRBV18
TGCAGCGGTGGGGGTGGCTTCACAGATACGCAGTATTTT	CSGGGGFTDTQYF	-	-	TRBJ2-3	TRBV29-1
TGTGCCAGCAGTGAGTTCTCTGGGAATGGGGCCAACGTCCTGACTTTC	CASSEFSGNGANVLTF	-	once	TRBJ2-6	TRBV6-1
TGTGCCAGCAGCTGGAGACAGGGGCGCTACGAGCAGTACTTC	CASSWRQGRYEQYF	TRBD1	-	TRBJ2-7	TRBV11-2
TGCGCCAGCAGTTATGACCGGGACCTCTACGAGCAGTACTTC	CASSYDRDLYEQYF	-	-	TRBJ2-7	TRBV5-1